The 15 T cell receptor beta chains listed next were all sequenced from one sample in a study of cytomegalovirus exposure and HLA in healthy donors. The primer mix had 60 Vbeta and 13 Jbeta primers. The table came from immunoSEQ multiplex PCR; TCRdb's copy has only in-frame clones and leaves some out. Of 200,000 or so clones listed, approximately 81% are singletons. Sequencing input: PBMCs. The source is a boy under 18 in good health and CMV-seronegative.

The chain carries TRBV28 and TRBJ2-7; no clear D. The CDR3 runs to 12 residues. Germline CDR1 is MDHEN and CDR2 is SYDVKM. V was cut by 2 bases and J by 3 bases, with 5 bases left in between. The CDR3 bases are TGTGCCAGCAGTTTACAGGACTACGAGCAGTACTTC. Its translation: CASSLQDYEQYF.

The V gene is TRBV4-1, the J gene TRBJ2-3, with D maybe TRBD1 (7 bases). The CDR3 runs 15 residues. CDR1 and CDR2 (germline): MGHRA, YSYEKL. V was clipped by 0 bases and J by 5 bases, with 12 bases between them. The CDR3 nucleotides read TGCGCCAGCAGCCAAGACTGGCAGGGGGGAGATACGCAGTATTTT. Protein product: CASSQDWQGGDTQYF.

The J gene is TRBJ1-4, the V gene TRBV10-2; maybe TRBD1 (5 bases). In germline, CDR1 is WSHSY, CDR2 SAAADI. With 6 bases removed from V and 13 bases from J, the gap between germline ends came to 12 bases. The CDR3 has 11 residues. The CDR3 loop is CASRGGEGLFF. CDR3 coding DNA: TGCGCCAGCAGGGGGGGAGAGGGACTGTTTTTT.

This chain connects TRBV30 to TRBJ2-4; D may be TRBD2 (5 bases). CDR1 and CDR2 (germline): GTSNPN, SVGIG (reference sequence). The V end lost 0 bases, the J end lost 0 bases, and 12 bases lay between the germline ends. The CDR3 covers 16 residues. CDR3 sequence reads: CAWSVRAAVAKNIQYF. CDR3 DNA sequence: TGTGCCTGGAGTGTACGAGCGGCCGTAGCCAAAAACATTCAGTACTTC. Full variable domain (remainder filled in from reference TRBV30 and TRBJ2-4): SQTIHQWPATLVQPVGSPLSLECTVEGTSNPNLYWYRQAAGRGLQLLFYSVGIGQISSEVPQNLSASRPQDRQFILSSKKLLLSDSGFYLCAWSVRAAVAKNIQYFGAGTRLSVL.

The chain uses TRBV7-3 and TRBJ2-2; D possibly corresponds to TRBD2 (6 bases). This CDR3 spans 16 amino acids. V lost 0 bases and J 3 bases, leaving 11 bases between the germline ends. Germline lookup yields CDR1 SGHTA and CDR2 FQGTGA. This CDR3 reads CASSLTGGLYTGELFF. CDR3 nucleotides: TGTGCCAGCAGCTTAACAGGAGGGCTGTACACCGGGGAGCTGTTTTTT.

This rearrangement joins TRBV30 to TRBJ1-1, with D maybe TRBD1 (5 bases). V was shortened by 2 bases and J by 10 bases, with 14 bases between the two germline ends. Looked up from germline, CDR1 is GTSNPN and CDR2 is SVGIG (reference sequence). CDR3 length: 12 residues. CDR3 bases: TGTGCCTGGAGTCCGGGACTAATCGGAGCTTTCTTT. Translation: CAWSPGLIGAFF.

This clone was seen a handful of times. The chain couples TRBV5-6 to TRBJ1-4, with D perhaps TRBD1 (6 bases). Germline CDR1 and CDR2: SGHDT and YYEEEE. Trimming shortened V by 3 bases and J by 4 bases, and 16 bases separated the two germline ends. There are 16 residues in the CDR3. The CDR3: CASSSSGQLFNEKLFF. The CDR3 DNA is TGTGCCAGCAGCTCCAGCGGACAGCTATTTAATGAAAAACTGTTTTTT.

This chain connects TRBV29-1 to TRBJ2-1, with D possibly TRBD2 on 6 matching bases. Between the trimmed V and J ends, which lost 4 bases and 4 bases, there was a span of 14 bases. This CDR3 has 14 residues. The germline V gene has CDR1 SQVTM and CDR2 ANQGSEA. CDR3 sequence (DNA): TGCAGCGTTGGTTGGGCGGGGTTATACAATGAGCAGTTCTTC. Translating gives CSVGWAGLYNEQFF.

V gene TRBV30 combines with J gene TRBJ2-1; tentative D call: TRBD1 (5 bases). The germline CDR1 and CDR2 sequences are GTSNPN and SVGIG (reference sequence). Trimming took off 8 bases at V and 10 bases at J, with 12 bases between the two ends. The CDR3 consists of 10 residues. DNA of the CDR3: TGTGCCGGGAAAAACAGGGAGCAGTTCTTC. Amino acid sequence: CAGKNREQFF.

The chain recombines TRBV28 with TRBJ2-3; the D gene is possibly TRBD2 (5 bases). Trimming cost V 10 bases and J 2 bases, with 10 bases left between them. Germline values: CDR1 MDHEN, CDR2 SYDVKM. This CDR3 is 12 amino acids long. The CDR3 DNA follows: TGTGCCACGCGACTACCCACAGATACGCAGTATTTT. It is translated as CATRLPTDTQYF.

V is TRBV5-5 and J is TRBJ1-5; 7 bases agree with TRBD1. The CDR3 consists of 15 residues. V shed 0 bases and J 7 bases; nucleotides not matched to a gene: 7. Germline-derived CDR1 and CDR2 are SGHKS and YYEKEE (reference sequence). For the CDR3, the DNA is TGTGCCAGCAGCTTGGGGACAGGTCAGCTCCAGCCCCAGCATTTT. Translating it yields CASSLGTGQLQPQHF.

The chain recombines TRBV30 with TRBJ1-5; 10 bases agree with TRBD1. This CDR3 is 16 amino acids long. V trimming: 1 base; J trimming: 2 bases; junction bases outside the gene matches: 5. CDR1 and CDR2 (germline): GTSNPN, SVGIG (reference sequence). The CDR3 is CAWSGGTGVGNQPQHF. Here the CDR3 DNA reads TGTGCCTGGAGTGGGGGGACAGGGGTTGGCAATCAGCCCCAGCATTTT.

The chain has TRBV27 and TRBJ2-5; tentative D call: TRBD2 (6 bases). The DNA end favors TRBJ2-7, so the J call may be wrong. CDR1 is MNHEY, CDR2 SMNVEV, per germline (reference sequence). CDR3 length equals 13 residues. CDR3 sequence reads: CASKGLATGEQYF. The CDR3 DNA sequence: TGTGCCAGCAAAGGTCTAGCGACCGGCGAGCAGTACTTC.

The chain is built from TRBV5-4 and TRBJ1-5, with D maybe TRBD1 (5 bases). Looked up from germline, CDR1 is SGHNT and CDR2 is YYREEE (reference sequence). Trimming pared 3 bases from V and 4 bases from J, leaving 5 bases between. This CDR3 is built from 12 residues. CDR3 in DNA: TGTGCCAGCAGCTACAGGAATCAGCCCCAGCATTTT. Translating gives CASSYRNQPQHF. Drawing the rest from reference TRBV5-4 and TRBJ1-5, the complete variable domain is ETGVTQSPTHLIKTRGQQVTLRCSSQSGHNTVSWYQQALGQGPQFIFQYYREEENGRGNFPPRFSGLQFPNYSSELNVNALELDDSALYLCASSYRNQPQHFGDGTRLSIL.

This clone appeared once. This chain links TRBV6-5 with TRBJ2-7, with D tentatively TRBD1 (7 bases). V gave up 11 bases and J gave up 3 bases, with 20 bases separating them. Germline CDR1 reads MNHEY; CDR2 reads SVGAGI. This CDR3 has 14 residues. CDR3 nucleotides: TGTGCCGCGGGGACGGGGACAGCCATCTACGAGCAGTACTTC. This gives the protein CAAGTGTAIYEQYF.